These 9 T cell receptor beta chains were sequenced from one sample in a study of technical replicates of blood from four donors. Some clones are missing from TCRdb's copy, which holds only in-frame ones; the method was immunoSEQ multiplex PCR. This table holds around 85,000 clones, approximately 94% found once. What was sequenced was T cells isolated from PBMCs. These receptors originate from a human donor in good health.

This chain uses TRBV4-1 with TRBJ1-4, with D possibly TRBD1 on 6 matching bases. Germline V lookup: CDR1 MGHRA, CDR2 YSYEKL. V was trimmed by 4 bases and J by 8 bases, leaving 14 bases between them. The CDR3 runs to 14 residues. Written as DNA, the CDR3 is TGCGCCAGCAGCCGCGAGGACAGTAGGGAAAAACTGTTTTTT. Translation gives CASSREDSREKLFF.

The sample holds one count of this clone. V usage is TRBV15 and J usage is TRBJ2-2; 8 bases are shared with TRBD2. The CDR3 is 17 amino acids. Germline V gene lookup returns CDR1 LNHNV and CDR2 YYDKDF (reference sequence). V lost 8 bases, J lost 2 bases, and 13 bases stayed unmatched. CDR3 protein: CATFRKRESSNTGELFF. The CDR3 DNA follows: TGTGCCACCTTTAGGAAGCGGGAGAGCTCAAACACCGGGGAGCTGTTTTTT.

This chain uses TRBV4-2 with TRBJ2-1, with a tentative D call TRBD1 (5 bases). Trimming pared 1 base from V and 4 bases from J, leaving 20 bases between. The length of the CDR3 is 18 residues. Germline V CDR1 and CDR2: LGHNA, YNFKEQ. The CDR3 sequence: CASSQGGAGRMGYNEQFF. The CDR3 coding sequence is TGTGCCAGCAGCCAAGGTGGGGCTGGACGGATGGGTTACAATGAGCAGTTCTTC.

J is TRBJ2-1 and V is TRBV5-6, with D perhaps TRBD2 (6 bases). Germline V gene lookup returns CDR1 SGHDT and CDR2 YYEEEE. This CDR3 region has 14 residues. V lost 6 bases to trimming and J lost 5 bases, with 15 bases between them. This chain's CDR3 is CASIGTGPNNEQFF. Here the CDR3 DNA reads TGTGCCAGCATCGGGACTGGACCTAACAATGAGCAGTTCTTC. Full variable domain (missing parts from reference TRBV5-6 and TRBJ2-1): DAGVTQSPTHLIKTRGQQVTLRCSPKSGHDTVSWYQQALGQGPQFIFQYYEEEERQRGNFPDRFSGHQFPNYSSELNVNALLLGDSALYLCASIGTGPNNEQFFGPGTRLTVL.

This chain joins TRBV5-5 and TRBJ2-2; no firm D call. The V end lost 4 bases, the J end lost 3 bases, and 13 bases lay between the germline ends. CDR1 and CDR2 from the germline V gene are SGHKS and YYEKEE (reference sequence). The length of the CDR3 is 15 residues. Here the CDR3 DNA reads TGTGCCAGCAGCCACCGGTGGTCGGACACCGGGGAGCTGTTTTTT. This gives the protein CASSHRWSDTGELFF.

The genes are TRBV2 and TRBJ2-5, with D unresolved. Germline CDR1 is SNHLY and CDR2 is FYNNEI. Deletions cut 8 bases from V and 5 bases from J, with 9 bases between. This CDR3 contains 11 residues. Here the CDR3 reads CASEVQETQYF. The CDR3 nucleotides read TGTGCCAGCGAGGTGCAGGAGACCCAGTACTTC.

This clone was counted once. The chain employs TRBV6-5 and TRBJ2-5; 10 positions match TRBD2. Germline V gene lookup returns CDR1 MNHEY and CDR2 SVGAGI. The CDR3 loop spans 15 amino acids. Unmatched junction bases numbered 7, after V lost 4 bases and J lost 5 bases. CDR3 sequence (DNA): TGTGCCAGCAGTTCGAGCGGGAGGGCCAGGGAGACCCAGTACTTC. Its protein product is CASSSSGRARETQYF.

The DNA for the CDR3 is TGTGCCAGCAGATCAGGGGGCAGGAATGAGCAGTTCTTC. This encodes CASRSGGRNEQFF. The rearrangement joins TRBV2 to TRBJ2-1, with TRBD1 identical over 8 bases. The CDR3 is 13 amino acids. Germline V gene lookup returns CDR1 SNHLY and CDR2 FYNNEI. Trimming at V came to 6 bases and at J to 7 bases, leaving 5 bases not matched to a gene.

The J gene is TRBJ1-1, the V gene TRBV10-2; possibly TRBD1 for D (5 bases). The CDR3 runs to 15 residues. With 0 bases removed from V and 4 bases from J, the gap between germline ends came to 12 bases. Germline CDR1 WSHSY, CDR2 SAAADI. CDR3 DNA: TGCGCCAGCAGTGAGTCTGGCAGGGCCTTCACTGAAGCTTTCTTT. Translated: CASSESGRAFTEAFF.